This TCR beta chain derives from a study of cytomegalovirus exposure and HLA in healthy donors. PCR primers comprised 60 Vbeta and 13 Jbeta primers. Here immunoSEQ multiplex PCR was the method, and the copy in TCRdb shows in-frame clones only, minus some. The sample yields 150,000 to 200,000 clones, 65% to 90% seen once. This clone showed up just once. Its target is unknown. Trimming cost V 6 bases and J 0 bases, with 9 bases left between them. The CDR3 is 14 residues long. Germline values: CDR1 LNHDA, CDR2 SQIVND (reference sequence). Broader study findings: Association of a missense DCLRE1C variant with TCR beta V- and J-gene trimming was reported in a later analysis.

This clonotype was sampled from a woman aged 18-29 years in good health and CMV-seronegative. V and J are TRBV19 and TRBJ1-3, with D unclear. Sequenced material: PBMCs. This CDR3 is CASRVTGSGNTIYF. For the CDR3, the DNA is TGTGCCAGTAGGGTGACGGGCTCTGGAAACACCATATATTTT.